This T cell receptor (beta chain) originates from a study of blood T cell repertoires in COVID-19. Produced via immunoSEQ multiplex PCR; TCRdb's table is partial and in-frame only. The data contain some 120,000 clones, 84% of them seen just once; the ten biggest clones take up about 12%. Trimming removed 6 bases from V and 0 bases from J, with 12 bases in between. The germline gives CDR1 LNHNV, CDR2 YYDKDF (reference sequence). This CDR3 has 15 amino acids. The V gene is TRBV15, the J gene TRBJ1-5; no clear D. Sequencing input: peripheral blood. This TCR was sampled from a woman between 55 and 75 years old with acute or convalescent COVID-19. The CDR3 reads CATRGGVYSNQPQHF. CDR3 bases: TGTGCCACCAGAGGAGGAGTTTATAGCAATCAGCCCCAGCATTTT. The full variable domain, rest sourced from reference TRBV15 and TRBJ1-5, is DAMVIQNPRYQVTQFGKPVTLSCSQTLNHNVMYWYQQKSSQAPKLLFHYYDKDFNNEADTPDNFQSRRPNTSFCFLDIRSPGLGDTAMYLCATRGGVYSNQPQHFGDGTRLSIL.